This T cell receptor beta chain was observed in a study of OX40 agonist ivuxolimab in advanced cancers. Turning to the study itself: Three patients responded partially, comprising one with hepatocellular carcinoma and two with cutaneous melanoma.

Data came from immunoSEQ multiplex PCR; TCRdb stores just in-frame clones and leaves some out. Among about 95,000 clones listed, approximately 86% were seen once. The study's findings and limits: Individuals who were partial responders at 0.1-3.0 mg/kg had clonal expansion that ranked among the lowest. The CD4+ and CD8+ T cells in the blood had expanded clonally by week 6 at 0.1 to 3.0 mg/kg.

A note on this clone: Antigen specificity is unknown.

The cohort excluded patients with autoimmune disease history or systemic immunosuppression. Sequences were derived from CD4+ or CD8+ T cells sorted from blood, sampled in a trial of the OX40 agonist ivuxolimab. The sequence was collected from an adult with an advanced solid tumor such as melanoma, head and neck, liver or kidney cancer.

CDR3 DNA: TGTGCCAGCAGCCCCGGACTAGCGAACTACGAGCAGTACTTC. Protein: CASSPGLANYEQYF. The chain joins TRBV7-9 to TRBJ2-7, with 9 bases aligning to TRBD2. With 5 bases clipped from V and 3 bases from J, the junction kept 5 bases outside the gene matches. CDR3 size: 14 residues. Per germline, CDR1 SEHNR and CDR2 FQNEAQ (reference sequence).